The sequence of this TCR beta chain was determined in a study of blood T cells in healthy people across ages. Findings and limits, study-wide: Per million T cells, TCR beta diversity dropped about linearly as age rose.

The second PCR ran about 6 to 11 cycles with a sample-barcoded 5' primer and J-beta primers. Paired-end reads containing CDR3 totaled no fewer than 2.5 million for each sample. TCRdb independently ran MiXCR on the 5' RACE reads; one entry per CDR3 protein. The sample has about 680,000 distinct CDR3 sequences, roughly 50% seen once. Regarding this clonotype: Antigen specificity is unknown.

The CDR3 spans 16 residues. Trimming shortened V by 3 bases and J by 8 bases, and 22 bases separated the two germline ends. Germline loops: CDR1 SQVTM, CDR2 ANQGSEA. All donors came from Russia, were Caucasian and healthy, and spanned ages about 6 to 100. Total RNA, at least 6 micrograms per sample, came from PBMCs. The sequence was obtained from an older woman in good health. The sequencing input was blood. The chain has TRBV29-1 and TRBJ1-4, with a weak D call TRBD1 (6 bases). The CDR3 DNA reads TGCAGCGTTGAGAAGTCCGGGACACAGGATGGGGAAAAACTGTTTTTT. Its translation: CSVEKSGTQDGEKLFF.